This T cell receptor beta chain was observed in a study of blood T cell repertoires in COVID-19 (dated by TCRdb to 2020 to 2021). Regarding the complete study: Samples from collaborators originated in the United States, Italy and Spain and spanned both the acute and convalescent phases of COVID-19. Samples were obtained from the ongoing ImmuneRACE study (first 160 participants) and from 1,200 or so subjects provided by 6 global collaborators. Where HLA class I and class II types were available, the types were taken from metadata supplied by the sample provider, not from assay-based typing. A de-identified subject ID, COVID-19 status, age in years and sex were almost always included in the sample metadata. The material from the prospective study consisted of cDNA or gDNA derived from T cells, B-cell-depleted T cells, or PBMCs. The repertoires were released in a freely available public database meant as a resource for research on the immune response to SARS-CoV-2. The dataset comprised deeply sampled blood TCRbeta repertoires from subjects exposed to, actively infected with, or recovered from COVID-19. General conclusions and limits of the study: Clinical and demographic metadata were provided uncurated, with the amount varying by source and participant.

Spanning cysteine to phenylalanine, the CDR3 consists of 16 amino acids. Only the CDR3 DNA stays, 48 bases, in frame from base 1. The germline V and J ends show losses of 3 bases and 6 bases respectively, and no gene match explains 8 bases of the junction. CDR1 and CDR2 are read off the germline V gene as SGDLS and YYNGEE. The immunoSEQ Assay, a bias-controlled multiplex PCR, was used to amplify TCRbeta CDR3 regions from genomic DNA. From the authors' description of their analysis: Nucleated cell counts per sample were estimated from amplification of reference gene primers within the assay. To quantify the absolute abundance of each unique TCRbeta CDR3 rearrangement, sequence reads were collapsed and filtered. For each sample, productive Simpson clonality was calculated as the square root of Simpson's diversity index across productive rearrangements. TCRdb limited this immuneACCESS table to in-frame rearrangements with V and J called. A share of clones is missing; checked studies link under half to unresolved V genes, and the rest is unexplained. That table furnishes V, J and clone size, whereas the DNA furnished D and trimming. Present in this sample are some 77,000 clones, 90% of which were seen just once. Roughly 4.5% of the sample lies in the top ten.

Concerning this clone: The antigen this receptor binds is unknown. No per-base quality is available; no much larger clone lies one base away.

Whole blood was collected in K2EDTA tubes by collaborating institutions according to the institutions' own protocols. For TCRbeta analysis, collaborators shipped samples as frozen whole blood, isolated PBMCs, or DNA extracted from either of those sample types. The sequenced sample was peripheral blood. The chain couples TRBV9 to TRBJ2-2, with 10 bases aligning to TRBD1. This TCR was recovered from a woman at least 80 years old with active or convalescent COVID-19. DNA sequence: TGTGCCAGCAGCGGCCGACAGGGGGCCTTGGCCGGGGAGCTGTTTTTT. It encodes CASSGRQGALAGELFF.